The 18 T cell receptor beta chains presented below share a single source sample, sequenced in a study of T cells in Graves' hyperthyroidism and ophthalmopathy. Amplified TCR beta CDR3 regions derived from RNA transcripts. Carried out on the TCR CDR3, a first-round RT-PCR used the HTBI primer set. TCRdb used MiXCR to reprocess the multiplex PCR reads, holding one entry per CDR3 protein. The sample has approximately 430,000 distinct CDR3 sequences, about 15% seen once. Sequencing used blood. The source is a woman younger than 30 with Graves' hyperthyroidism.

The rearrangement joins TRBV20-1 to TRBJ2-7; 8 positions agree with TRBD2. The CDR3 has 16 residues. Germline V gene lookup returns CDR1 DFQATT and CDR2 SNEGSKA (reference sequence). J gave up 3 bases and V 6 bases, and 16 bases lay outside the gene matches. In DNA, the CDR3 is TGCAGTGCCAGCCGTGATAGCGGGGCCTTGGGCTACGAGCAGTACTTC. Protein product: CSASRDSGALGYEQYF.

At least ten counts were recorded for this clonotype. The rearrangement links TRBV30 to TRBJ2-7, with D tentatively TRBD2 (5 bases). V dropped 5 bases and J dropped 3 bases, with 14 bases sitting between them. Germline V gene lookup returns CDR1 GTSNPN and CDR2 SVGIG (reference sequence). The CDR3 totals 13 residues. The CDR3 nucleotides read TGTGCCTGGGAGCACCCCGGAGGCTACGAGCAGTACTTC. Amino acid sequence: CAWEHPGGYEQYF.

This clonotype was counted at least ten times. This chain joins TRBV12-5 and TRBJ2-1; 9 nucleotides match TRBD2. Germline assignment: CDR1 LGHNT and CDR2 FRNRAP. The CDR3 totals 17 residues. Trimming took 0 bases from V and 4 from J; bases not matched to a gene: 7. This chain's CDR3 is CASGLVVSSGTYNEQFF. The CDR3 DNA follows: TGTGCTAGTGGTTTGGTGGTGTCTAGCGGGACATACAATGAGCAGTTCTTC.

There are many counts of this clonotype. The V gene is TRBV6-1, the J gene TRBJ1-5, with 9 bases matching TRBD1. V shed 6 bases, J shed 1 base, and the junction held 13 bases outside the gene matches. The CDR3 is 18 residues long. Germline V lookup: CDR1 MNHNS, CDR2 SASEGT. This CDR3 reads CASSRRPNRGQSNQPQHF. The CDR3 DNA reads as TGTGCCAGCAGCCGAAGGCCGAACAGGGGGCAAAGCAATCAGCCCCAGCATTTT.

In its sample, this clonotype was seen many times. CDR3 DNA sequence: TGTGCCAGCTCATTTTTAGCGGGAGAGAACACCGGGGAGCTGTTTTTT. It translates to CASSFLAGENTGELFF. The chain uses TRBV18 and TRBJ2-2, with 9 bases lining up with TRBD2. Germline lookup yields CDR1 KGHSH and CDR2 LQKENI. V lost 5 bases, J lost 1 base, and 5 bases stayed unmatched. There are 16 residues in the CDR3.

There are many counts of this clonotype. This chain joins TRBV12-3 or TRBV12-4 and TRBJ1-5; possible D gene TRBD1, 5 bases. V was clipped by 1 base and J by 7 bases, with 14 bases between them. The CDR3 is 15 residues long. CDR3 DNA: TGTGCCAGCAGTTTAGGACGGCCCGGGGGGCAGCCCCAGCATTTT. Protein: CASSLGRPGGQPQHF.

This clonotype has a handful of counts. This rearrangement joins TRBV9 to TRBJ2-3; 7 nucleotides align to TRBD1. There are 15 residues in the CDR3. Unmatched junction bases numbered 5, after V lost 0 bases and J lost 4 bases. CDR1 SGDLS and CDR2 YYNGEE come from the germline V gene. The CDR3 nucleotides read TGTGCCAGCAGCGTAGTGGCAGGGGGACCAGATACGCAGTATTTT. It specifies CASSVVAGGPDTQYF.

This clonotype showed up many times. CDR3 in amino acids: CASSQAGTGYPNQPQHF. CDR3 coding DNA: TGTGCCAGCAGCCAGGCTGGGACAGGGTACCCCAATCAGCCCCAGCATTTT. The rearrangement joins TRBV3-1 to TRBJ1-5; 9 positions agree with TRBD1. Germline V gene data show CDR1 as LGHDT and CDR2 as YNNKEL (reference sequence). The CDR3 is 17 residues long. V lost 3 bases and J lost 3; bases outside the gene matches: 9.

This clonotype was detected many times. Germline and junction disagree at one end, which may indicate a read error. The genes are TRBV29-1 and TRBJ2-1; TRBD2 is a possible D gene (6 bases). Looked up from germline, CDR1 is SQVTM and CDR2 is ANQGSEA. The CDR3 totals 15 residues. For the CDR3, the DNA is TGCAGCGTCAGTCGACTACGGGAGTCATACAGTGAGCAGTTCTTC. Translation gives CSVSRLRESYSEQFF.

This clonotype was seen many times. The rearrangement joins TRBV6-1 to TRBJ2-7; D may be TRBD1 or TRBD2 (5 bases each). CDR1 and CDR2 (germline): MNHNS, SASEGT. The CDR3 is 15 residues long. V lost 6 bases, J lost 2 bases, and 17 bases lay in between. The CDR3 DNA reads TGTGCCAGCAGACCCGACCGGGACCAACCCTACGAGCAGTACTTC. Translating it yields CASRPDRDQPYEQYF.

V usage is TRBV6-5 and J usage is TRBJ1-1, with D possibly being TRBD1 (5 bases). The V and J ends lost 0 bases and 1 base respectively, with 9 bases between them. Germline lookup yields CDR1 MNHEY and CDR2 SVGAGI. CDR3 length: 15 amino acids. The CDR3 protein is CASSYSAGRNTEAFF. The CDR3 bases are TGTGCCAGCAGTTACTCAGCAGGGCGGAACACTGAAGCTTTCTTT.

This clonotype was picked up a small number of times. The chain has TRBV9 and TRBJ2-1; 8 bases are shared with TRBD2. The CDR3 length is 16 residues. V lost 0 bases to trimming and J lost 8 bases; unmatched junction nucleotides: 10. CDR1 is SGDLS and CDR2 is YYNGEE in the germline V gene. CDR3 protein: CASSVGAGGAQDEQFF. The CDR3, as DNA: TGTGCCAGCAGCGTAGGGGCGGGGGGCGCCCAGGATGAGCAGTTCTTC.

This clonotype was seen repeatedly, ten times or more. The chain's CDR3 is CASSLVIASTDTQYF. The CDR3 nucleotides are TGCGCCAGCAGCTTGGTAATAGCTAGCACAGATACGCAGTATTTT. The genes are TRBV5-1 and TRBJ2-3; D gene unclear. Trimming shortened V by 0 bases and J by 0 bases, and 8 bases separated the two germline ends. The CDR3 is 15 residues long. CDR1 is SGHRS, CDR2 YFSETQ, per germline.

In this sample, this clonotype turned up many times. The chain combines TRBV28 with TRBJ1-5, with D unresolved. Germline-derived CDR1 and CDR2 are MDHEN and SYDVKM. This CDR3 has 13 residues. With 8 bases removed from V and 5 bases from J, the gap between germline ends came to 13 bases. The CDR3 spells CASGPFTDQPQHF. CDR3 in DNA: TGTGCCAGCGGACCTTTTACGGATCAGCCCCAGCATTTT.

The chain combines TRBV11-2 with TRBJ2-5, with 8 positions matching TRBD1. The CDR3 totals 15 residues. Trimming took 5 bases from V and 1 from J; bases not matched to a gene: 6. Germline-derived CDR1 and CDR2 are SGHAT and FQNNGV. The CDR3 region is CASSPRTGTQETQYF. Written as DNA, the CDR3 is TGTGCCAGCAGCCCCCGGACAGGGACCCAAGAGACCCAGTACTTC.

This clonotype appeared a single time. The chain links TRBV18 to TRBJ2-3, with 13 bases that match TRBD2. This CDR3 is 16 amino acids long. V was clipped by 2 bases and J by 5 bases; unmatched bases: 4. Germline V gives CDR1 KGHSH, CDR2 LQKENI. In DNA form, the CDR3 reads TGTGCCAGCTCACCAACTAGCGGGAGGGCCCAAGATACGCAGTATTTT. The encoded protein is CASSPTSGRAQDTQYF. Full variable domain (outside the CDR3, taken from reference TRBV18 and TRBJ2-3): NAGVMQNPRHLVRRRGQEARLRCSPMKGHSHVYWYRQLPEEGLKFMVYLQKENIIDESGMPKERFSAEFPKEGPSILRIQQVVRGDSAAYFCASSPTSGRAQDTQYFGPGTRLTVL.

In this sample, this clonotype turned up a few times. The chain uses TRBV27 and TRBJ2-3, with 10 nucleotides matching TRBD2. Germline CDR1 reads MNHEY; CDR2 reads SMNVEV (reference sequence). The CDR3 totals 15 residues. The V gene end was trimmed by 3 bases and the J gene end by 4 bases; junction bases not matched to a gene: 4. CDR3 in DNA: TGTGCCAGCAGTTTTTCTAGCGGGAGTTCAGATACGCAGTATTTT. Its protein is CASSFSSGSSDTQYF.

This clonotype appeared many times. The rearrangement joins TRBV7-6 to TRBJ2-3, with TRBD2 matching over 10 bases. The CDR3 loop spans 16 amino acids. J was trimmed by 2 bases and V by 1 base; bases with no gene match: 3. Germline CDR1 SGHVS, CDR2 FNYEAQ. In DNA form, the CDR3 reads TGTGCCAGCAGCTTAGGAACTAGCGGGGACACAGATACGCAGTATTTT. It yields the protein CASSLGTSGDTDTQYF.